Shown below are 29 T cell receptor beta chains from a single sample sequenced in a study of tumor-infiltrating lymphocytes in primary liver carcinoma (dated 2017 in TCRdb). Without any cell sorting, total RNA and DNA were co-extracted from about 20-30 mg of bulk tissue using the AllPrep DNA/RNA mini kit. The sequencer listed for this sample is Illumina HiSeq 2500. A constant-region primer and ProtoScript II reverse transcriptase were used to reverse-transcribe TCRbeta-specific cDNA from 500 ng total RNA. The TCRbeta libraries were prepared through three rounds of nested multiplex PCR following a slightly modified ARM-PCR procedure. Each of the first two PCR rounds ran for approximately 9 cycles using multiplex TRBV1-TRBV30 forward primers together with a Cbeta reverse primer. The public reads were reanalyzed by TCRdb: fastp trimming at Q25, MiXCR alignment, in-frame beta chains only. Here each entry gathers all rows of one CDR3 protein and keeps the most common genes and DNA. The sample table shows tens of thousands of distinct CDR3 sequences, and approximately 80% are seen once. The biggest ten clones account for roughly 38% of the sample.

Material for sequencing was liver tumor tissue from sampling region 5. Read against the paper, the sample's cell subset or site label means: tumor region T5, tumor centre. These receptors were taken from a man aged 35 to 55 with primary liver carcinoma and hepatitis B virus infection.

This chain links TRBV2 with TRBJ2-2, with D possibly being TRBD2 (5 bases). Germline lookup yields CDR1 SNHLY and CDR2 FYNNEI. V gave up 7 bases and J gave up 2 bases, with 17 bases separating them. The CDR3 is 16 residues long. CDR3 nucleotides: TGTGCCAGCACGAGGCTAGCTGGGAAAAACACCGGGGAGCTGTTTTTT. Its translation: CASTRLAGKNTGELFF.

Comments on this clonotype: An end of the junction does not agree with germline; a read error may underlie this. The chain is built from TRBV6-1 and TRBJ2-1; 14 bases map to TRBD2. The CDR3 contains 16 residues. Germline V gene lookup returns CDR1 MNHNS and CDR2 SASEGT. CDR3 residues: CASSKGLAGAYIEQFF. CDR3 DNA: TGTGCCAGCAGTAAGGGACTAGCGGGAGCCTACATTGAGCAGTTCTTC.

This clonotype was counted a few times. This chain uses TRBV6-5 with TRBJ1-1; D is unresolved. Trimming left V 2 bases short and J 0 bases short, with 7 bases between. CDR1 MNHEY and CDR2 SVGAGI come from the germline V gene. The CDR3 covers 14 residues. The CDR3 DNA reads as TGTGCCAGCAGTTACGGAGGAGTGAACACTGAAGCTTTCTTT. Protein sequence: CASSYGGVNTEAFF.

This clonotype came up a few times. One base away lies a much larger clone, so this may be a sequencing read error. CDR3 residues: CASSSETSGYYGQYF. CDR3 coding DNA: TGTGCCAGCAGCTCGGAGACTAGCGGGTACTACGGGCAGTACTTC. The V call is TRBV7-9, the J call TRBJ2-7; 10 bases agree with TRBD2. The CDR3 spans 15 residues. Germline V lookup: CDR1 SEHNR, CDR2 FQNEAQ (reference sequence).

On this clonotype itself: The conserved closing phenylalanine or tryptophan is absent in this CDR3, likely reflecting a read error. It is unclear where the CDR3 begins or ends on the DNA, so no DNA is shown, and the CDR3 is as TCRdb lists it. The chain uses TRBV11-1 and TRBJ2-7. Germline assignment: CDR1 SGHAT and CDR2 FQDESV (reference sequence). The CDR3 comprises 14 residues, both ends counted. CDR3 amino acids: CASGRNLQSLEQYS.

Points on this clonotype: This CDR3 is missing its conserved last phenylalanine or tryptophan, likely due to a read error. The limits of the CDR3 on the DNA are not certain, so only TCRdb's listed CDR3 is given. This chain links TRBV4-3 with TRBJ2-2. The CDR3 has 16 amino acids, counting both end residues. CDR1 is LGHNA and CDR2 is YSLEER in the germline V gene. CDR3 loop: CASSQNPEGNPGEPFL.

This chain links TRBV4-2 with TRBJ1-1, with 7 positions matching TRBD1. CDR1 is LGHNA, CDR2 YNFKEQ, per germline. CDR3 length: 17 amino acids. The CDR3 DNA reads as TGTAACAGCAGCCAAGAGTACAGACAGGGTTTTCGGACTGAAGCTTTCTTT. The encoded protein is CNSSQEYRQGFRTEAFF.

The chain has TRBV18 and TRBJ2-3, with TRBD2 identical over 14 bases. Germline trimming cut 9 bases from V and 4 bases from J; bases unmatched to any gene: 18. CDR3 size: 19 residues. Per the germline V gene, CDR1 is KGHSH and CDR2 is LQKENI. CDR3 sequence (DNA): TGTGCCAGTTCAACATCGCCGGGACTAGCGGGAGTAGGGGCAGATACGCAGTATTTT. It translates to CASSTSPGLAGVGADTQYF.

The chain is built from TRBV2 and TRBJ1-1, with D uncertain. V gave up 7 bases and J gave up 5 bases, with 11 bases separating them. This CDR3 has 12 amino acids. The germline V gene has CDR1 SNHLY and CDR2 FYNNEI. CDR3 sequence reads: CASNSKGTEAFF. For the CDR3, the DNA is TGTGCCAGCAATTCCAAGGGTACTGAAGCTTTCTTT.

With regard to this clonotype: One junction end disagrees with the germline gene, perhaps due to a read error. The V call is TRBV10-3, the J call TRBJ1-6; 7 bases are shared with TRBD1. CDR3 length: 15 residues. Germline V gene lookup returns CDR1 ENHRY and CDR2 SYGVKD. The CDR3 here is CAISPGQRSNLPLHF. The CDR3 nucleotides read TGTGCCATCAGTCCGGGACAGCGAAGTAATTTACCCCTCCACTTT.

As concerns this clonotype: The junction departs from germline at one end; a sequencing error may be responsible. The chain joins TRBV4-1 to TRBJ2-7; the D gene is possibly TRBD1 (8 bases). The CDR3 is 15 amino acids. Germline V gene data show CDR1 as MGHRA and CDR2 as YSYEKL. Written as DNA, the CDR3 is TGCGCCAGTAGCCAAGATACAGGGGGGGCCTACGAGCGGTACTTC. Its protein is CASSQDTGGAYERYF.

This clonotype was seen only once. Germline is not matched at one junction end, which may reflect a read error. The V and J genes are TRBV5-1 and TRBJ2-2, with D possibly called TRBD1 or TRBD2 (5 bases each). Germline-derived CDR1 and CDR2 are SGHRS and YFSETQ. The CDR3 runs 16 residues. DNA of the CDR3: TGCGCCAGCCGTGTCGGCCAGGGTGGTAGCACCGGGGAGCTGGTTTTT. This sequence encodes CASRVGQGGSTGELVF.

On this clonotype: Mismatch with germline at one junction end may stem from a read error. The chain recombines TRBV29-1 with TRBJ2-3; D gene unclear. The CDR3 loop spans 14 amino acids. In germline, CDR1 is SQVTM, CDR2 ANQGSEA. DNA of the CDR3: TGCAGCGCCGGGTTGGAAACAATCACAGATACGCAGTATTTC. This codes for CSAGLETITDTQYF.

Remarks on this clonotype: At one boundary the junction diverges from the germline segment, which might be a read error. This sequence joins TRBV10-3 and TRBJ1-5, with D tentatively TRBD1 (5 bases). This CDR3 spans 14 amino acids. Germline CDR1 is ENHRY and CDR2 is SYGVKD. Here the CDR3 DNA reads TGTGCCATCATTGAGTATGGGGGTGATCAGCCACAGCATTTT. It encodes CAIIEYGGDQPQHF.

This clonotype is medium-sized. This rearrangement joins TRBV29-1 to TRBJ2-5; TRBD1 agrees at 7 bases. The CDR3 length is 13 residues. V was clipped by 3 bases and J by 5 bases; unmatched bases: 6. Germline V CDR1 and CDR2: SQVTM, ANQGSEA. The CDR3 coding sequence is TGCAGCGTTGACGAACAGGGGATGGAGACCCAGTACTTC. This codes for CSVDEQGMETQYF. Supplemented by reference TRBV29-1 and TRBJ2-5, the full variable domain reads SAVISQKPSRDICQRGTSLTIQCQVDSQVTMMFWYRQQPGQSLTLIATANQGSEATYESGFVIDKFPISRPNLTFSTLTVSNMSPEDSSIYLCSVDEQGMETQYFGPGTRLLVL.

With regard to this clonotype: Because it lacks the conserved phenylalanine or tryptophan at the end, this CDR3 is likely a read error. No DNA is shown, since the ends of the CDR3 on it are uncertain; the CDR3 is the one TCRdb lists. The CDR3 protein is CASSQSPAEPLYERYS. The V gene is TRBV4-1, the J gene TRBJ2-7; the D call TRBD1 from the table was never checked on the DNA. Counting both end residues, the CDR3 totals 16 amino acids. Looked up from germline, CDR1 is MGHRA and CDR2 is YSYEKL.

Details on this clonotype: It is likely a read error, because the conserved phenylalanine at the end of the CDR3 is missing. The chain uses TRBV6-5 and TRBJ2-2; D unclear. CDR3 length equals 14 residues. CDR1 and CDR2 (germline): MNHEY, SVGAGI. The CDR3 sequence is CASSYAQSTGELFL. The CDR3 nucleotides are TGTGCCAGTAGTTACGCCCAAAGCACCGGGGAGCTGTTTTTG.

Notes on this clonotype: A clone one base away is much larger, so this may be a read error. V gene TRBV30 combines with J gene TRBJ2-7, with 7 bases that match TRBD2. The CDR3 has 12 residues. Losses at the gene ends were 0 bases for V and 6 bases for J; bases not matched to a gene: 2. Germline CDR1 and CDR2: GTSNPN and SVGIG (reference sequence). CDR3 residues: CAWSVWGGEQYF. The CDR3 region has the DNA TGTGCCTGGAGTGTATGGGGGGGCGAGCAGTACTTC.

Worth noting for this clonotype: The germline gene is not matched at one end of the junction; a read error may be the cause. The chain uses TRBV20-1 and TRBJ2-7; D may be TRBD2 (5 bases). CDR3 length equals 14 residues. Germline values: CDR1 DFQATT, CDR2 SNEGSKA (reference sequence). CDR3 nucleotide sequence: TGTAGTGCTAGAGTAGCGAGAGGGAACCACGAGCAGTACTTC. Translating gives CSARVARGNHEQYF.

This clonotype was recorded a few times. A much more abundant neighbour one base away suggests this may be a read error. This chain's CDR3 is CAGSLEQFFYEQYF. CDR3 nucleotides: TGTGCCGGCAGCTTGGAACAGTTCTTTTACGAGCAGTACTTC. The chain is built from TRBV5-5 and TRBJ2-7; no clear D gene. The CDR3 has 14 residues. Germline V gene sequence: CDR1 SGHKS, CDR2 YYEKEE (reference sequence). The full variable domain, its missing parts supplied by reference TRBV5-5 and TRBJ2-7, is DAGVTQSPTHLIKTRGQQVTLRCSPISGHKSVSWYQQVLGQGPQFIFQYYEKEERGRGNFPDRFSARQFPNYSSELNVNALLLGDSALYLCAGSLEQFFYEQYFGPGTRLTVT.

The V and J genes are TRBV19 and TRBJ2-5; 10 bases are a match to TRBD1. The CDR3 spans 15 residues. Germline lookup yields CDR1 LNHDA and CDR2 SQIVND (reference sequence). Trimming at V came to 6 bases and at J to 10 bases, leaving 14 bases not matched to a gene. Here the CDR3 DNA reads TGTGCCAGTAGAATCGTAGCTAGCGGACAGGGGGGCCAGTACTTC. This sequence encodes CASRIVASGQGGQYF.

The chain uses TRBV4-1 and TRBJ2-2; perhaps TRBD2 as D (5 bases). Trimming removed 5 bases at V and 6 bases at J, with 13 bases between. Germline CDR1 reads MGHRA; CDR2 reads YSYEKL. The length of the CDR3 is 14 residues. The CDR3 nucleotides read TGCGCCAGCAGCTTCGCTAGCTCCTCCGGGGAGCTGTTTTTT. Residues: CASSFASSSGELFF.

The count of this clonotype is one. V and J are TRBV6-1 and TRBJ2-2; 8 positions agree with TRBD2. Germline V gives CDR1 MNHNS, CDR2 SASEGT. The CDR3 totals 14 residues. Trimming took 9 bases from V and 5 from J; bases not matched to a gene: 8. CDR3 sequence reads: CASGGLVVTGELFF. As DNA, the CDR3 is TGTGCCAGTGGGGGACTAGTGGTGACCGGGGAGCTGTTTTTT.

This clonotype was picked up many times. The V and J genes are TRBV5-5 and TRBJ2-1, with 9 positions matching TRBD2. V shed 3 bases, J shed 3 bases, and the junction held 10 bases outside the gene matches. The length of the CDR3 is 17 residues. Germline V gene lookup returns CDR1 SGHKS and CDR2 YYEKEE (reference sequence). CDR3 sequence: CASSSGLAIGYYNEQFF. CDR3 in DNA: TGTGCCAGCAGCTCGGGACTAGCCATCGGTTACTACAATGAGCAGTTCTTC.

Remarks on this clonotype: At one end the junction does not follow the germline gene, possibly because of a read error. V is TRBV6-1 and J is TRBJ2-7; D is uncertain. This CDR3 is 12 amino acids long. CDR1 is MNHNS and CDR2 is SASEGT in the germline V gene. In nucleotides, the CDR3 is TGTGCCAGCAGACAAATAGCCTACGAGCAGTATTTC. It specifies CASRQIAYEQYF.

As concerns this clonotype: The junction does not match germline at one end; this may be a read error. This chain links TRBV10-2 with TRBJ2-3; D possibly corresponds to TRBD2 (6 bases). The germline V gene has CDR1 WSHSY and CDR2 SAAADI. This CDR3 is built from 15 residues. The CDR3 nucleotides read TGCGTCAGCAGTCAGCGCGGGGAAGGCACAGATACGCAGTATTTT. Encoded protein: CVSSQRGEGTDTQYF.

This clonotype turned up a few times. One end of the junction fails to match germline, which may point to a read error. The chain combines TRBV6-6 with TRBJ2-2; unclear D gene. The CDR3 runs to 12 residues. CDR1 MNHNY and CDR2 SVGAGI come from the germline V gene (reference sequence). The CDR3 loop reads CTSSKNTGELFF. Written as DNA, the CDR3 is TGTACCAGCAGTAAGAACACCGGGGAGCTGTTTTTT.

The CDR3 protein is CGGIGLGTYNEQYF. The DNA of the CDR3 is TGCGGCGGGATCGGACTGGGGACCTACAATGAGCAGTACTTC. The gene calls are TRBV29-1 and TRBJ2-1; tentative D call: TRBD2 (6 bases). The DNA matches TRBJ2-7 better at its end, which makes the J call doubtful. The germline gives CDR1 SQVTM, CDR2 ANQGSEA. CDR3 size: 14 residues.

Turning to this clonotype: Germline is not matched at one junction end, which may reflect a read error. V usage is TRBV5-6 and J usage is TRBJ2-7, with a weak D call TRBD2 (5 bases). CDR3 length: 15 amino acids. The germline V gene has CDR1 SGHDT and CDR2 YYEEEE. The CDR3 DNA sequence: TGTGCCAGCGGCTTGGTGTCAGATCGGGGCTACGAGCAGTACTTC. Residues: CASGLVSDRGYEQYF.